These 4 T cell receptor beta chains were sequenced from one sample in a study of T cells in localized non-small cell lung cancer. Repertoires were generated with immunoSEQ multiplex PCR, while TCRdb's copy carries only in-frame clones and drops some. Here the sample spans around 1,100 clones, roughly a quarter being singletons. The sample here was lung tumor tissue, taken before any cancer treatment. Receptors were obtained from a male donor aged 60 or over with stage II lung adenocarcinoma.

The V and J genes are TRBV6-8 and TRBJ2-7; possibly TRBD1 or TRBD2 for D (5 bases each). Trimming removed 4 bases from V and 2 bases from J, with 12 bases in between. The CDR3 spans 14 residues. Germline lookup yields CDR1 MNHGY and CDR2 SAAAGT. The CDR3 DNA reads TGTGCCAGCAGTTCCCTCGAGGGGACCTACGAGCAGTACTTC. Translated, it gives CASSSLEGTYEQYF.

Only a few counts were recorded for this clone. The V call is TRBV9, the J call TRBJ2-6, with TRBD1 identical over 7 bases. There are 14 residues in the CDR3. The germline gives CDR1 SGDLS, CDR2 YYNGEE. With 4 bases clipped from V and 6 bases from J, the junction kept 4 bases outside the gene matches. The CDR3, as DNA: TGTGCCAGCAGCATGGGGACAGCGGCCAACGTCCTGACTTTC. Translating it yields CASSMGTAANVLTF.

Judged by abundance, this clone is medium-sized. The rearrangement joins TRBV7-6 to TRBJ2-7; D perhaps matches TRBD1 (6 bases). Germline values: CDR1 SGHVS, CDR2 FNYEAQ. Between the trimmed V and J ends, which lost 5 bases and 0 bases, there was a span of 11 bases. This CDR3 is built from 14 residues. This CDR3 is CASSPEDSSYEQYF. Here the CDR3 DNA reads TGTGCCAGCAGCCCTGAGGACAGCTCCTACGAGCAGTACTTC.

The V and J genes are TRBV28 and TRBJ2-7; 12 nucleotides align to TRBD2. The trim removed 0 bases at V and 5 bases at J, leaving 14 bases unmatched. The germline CDR1 and CDR2 sequences are MDHEN and SYDVKM. The CDR3 totals 19 residues. The CDR3 loop is CASSLWAERPTSGGDEQYF. The CDR3 DNA sequence: TGTGCCAGCAGTTTATGGGCAGAGAGACCGACTAGCGGGGGAGACGAGCAGTACTTC.